The next 4 T cell receptor beta chains were all read from a single sample in a study of shared clonotypes between healthy human individuals. Method: immunoSEQ multiplex PCR; TCRdb's copy keeps in-frame clones and lacks some. The top ten hold less than 40% of the sample, which has 650,000 to 700,000 clones, about 90% seen once. The sample consisted of memory CD8+ T cells from PBMCs. Subset indicated: CD45RO+ cells pooled with CCR7-negative TemRA cells. These receptors came from a man between 18 and 29 years old in good health. Some clones in this sample may be carry-over from other donors' samples.

The J gene is TRBJ2-7, the V gene TRBV2, with 8 positions matching TRBD1. The germline gives CDR1 SNHLY, CDR2 FYNNEI. Losses at the gene ends were 6 bases for V and 0 bases for J; bases not matched to a gene: 7. This CDR3 region has 15 residues. CDR3 DNA sequence: TGTGCCAGCAGCGCCGACAGGGGAAGCTCCTACGAGCAGTACTTC. It encodes CASSADRGSSYEQYF. The full variable domain, with the rest looked up from reference TRBV2 and TRBJ2-7, is EPEVTQTPSHQVTQMGQEVILRCVPISNHLYFYWYRQILGQKVEFLVSFYNNEISEKSEIFDDQFSVERPDGSNFTLKIRSTKLEDSAMYFCASSADRGSSYEQYFGPGTRLTVT.

This sequence joins TRBV7-8 and TRBJ1-1; D gene ambiguous. The CDR3 contains 15 residues. Germline V CDR1 and CDR2: SGHVS, FQNEAQ. Trimming removed 5 bases at V and 0 bases at J, with 13 bases between. The CDR3 reads CASSPTGGLNTEAFF. CDR3 DNA: TGTGCCAGCAGCCCAACGGGTGGGTTGAACACTGAAGCTTTCTTT.

The chain combines TRBV2 with TRBJ2-7, with D perhaps being TRBD1 or TRBD2 (5 bases each). The CDR3 runs 16 residues. Trimming removed 0 bases from V and 2 bases from J, with 14 bases in between. Germline-derived CDR1 and CDR2 are SNHLY and FYNNEI. Here the CDR3 DNA reads TGTGCCAGCAGTGAAGCTCCACAGGTACTAGCCTACGAGCAGTACTTC. Encoded protein: CASSEAPQVLAYEQYF.

The rearrangement uses TRBV6-1 and TRBJ2-7; D gene uncertain. There are 12 residues in the CDR3. CDR1 is MNHNS and CDR2 is SASEGT in the germline V gene. Trimming took off 0 bases at V and 8 bases at J, with 8 bases between the two ends. CDR3 DNA: TGTGCCAGCAGTGAAGCAGCAAGCCAGCAGTACTTC. As protein: CASSEAASQQYF.